These 6 T cell receptor beta chains were all obtained from the same sample, sequenced in a study of T cell clonality in common variable immunodeficiency (dated by TCRdb to the mid-2010s). The library came from the immunoSEQ multiplex PCR assay. TCRdb limited this immuneACCESS table to in-frame rearrangements with V and J called. A share of clones is missing; checked studies link under half to unresolved V genes, and the rest is unexplained. This sample was tabulated with tens of thousands of clones, among which there are no singletons. Jointly, the top ten make up approximately 3.6% of the sample. The sequenced material came from peripheral blood mononuclear cells. Receptors were obtained from a person aged 18 to 75 in good health.

This clone was observed at least ten times. The CDR3 goes on 3 residues after the read ends, and that part is filled in from the germline J gene. The chain uses TRBV27 and TRBJ2-7; D gene ambiguous. The length of the CDR3 is 13 residues. Germline V gives CDR1 MNHEY, CDR2 SMNVEV (reference sequence). The V end was cut by 0 bases, the J end by 3 bases, with 6 bases between. The CDR3 sequence: CASSLSNSYEQYF. Partial CDR3 DNA: TGTGCCAGCAGTTTATCGAACAGCTACGAG.

With regard to this clone: Coverage ceases 3 residues before the CDR3 finishes, and the germline J gene fills in the end. This chain connects TRBV5-8 to TRBJ2-7; TRBD1 aligns across 8 bases. The CDR3 is 15 residues long. V gave up 9 bases and J gave up 3 bases; unmatched junction bases: 14. Per germline, CDR1 SGHTS and CDR2 YDEGEE. The CDR3 DNA, read in part, is TGTGCCACCGGAGGGACAGGAGGGGAGATCTACGAG. Encoded protein: CATGGTGGEIYE. Given in full, the CDR3 is CATGGTGGEIYEQYF.

This clone was seen ten or more times. Coverage ceases 3 residues before the CDR3 finishes, and the germline J gene fills in the end. The V gene is TRBV13, the J gene TRBJ2-1; tentatively, D is TRBD1 (5 bases). Germline V CDR1 and CDR2: PRHDT, FYEKMQ (reference sequence). Trimming shortened V by 3 bases and J by 8 bases, and 11 bases separated the two germline ends. The CDR3 contains 13 residues. The CDR3: CASSLWGSDEQFF. The CDR3 bases that were read are TGTGCCAGCAGCTTGTGGGGCTCGGATGAG.

This clone is medium-sized within its sample. Coverage ceases 3 residues before the CDR3 finishes, and the germline J gene fills in the end. V usage is TRBV6-2 or TRBV6-3 and J usage is TRBJ2-1; D remains unclear. Germline V gene lookup returns CDR1 MNHEY and CDR2 SVGEGT. The length of the CDR3 is 13 residues. V dropped 4 bases and J dropped 6 bases, with 10 bases sitting between them. The sequenced CDR3 bases are TGTGCCAGCAGTTCGACCGGGTTCAATGAG. Amino acid sequence: CASSSTGFNE. The full CDR3 reads CASSSTGFNEQFF.

This clone was found many times. The CDR3 extends 3 residues past the end of the read, so its final part is completed from the germline J gene. The J gene is TRBJ1-4, the V gene TRBV7-8; the match to TRBD1 covers 10 bases. V trimming: 3 bases; J trimming: 5 bases; junction bases outside the gene matches: 3. Germline V gives CDR1 SGHVS, CDR2 FQNEAQ. The CDR3 is made up of 15 amino acids. Incomplete CDR3 DNA: TGTGCCAGCAGCTTGGGACAGGGGTTAAATGAAAAA. It codes for CASSLGQGLNEK. Given in full, the CDR3 is CASSLGQGLNEKLFF.

To note about this clone: The DNA ends 3 residues before the CDR3 does, and the rest of the CDR3 is filled in from the germline J gene. This chain uses TRBV30 with TRBJ1-3; maybe TRBD1 (5 bases). Germline loops: CDR1 GTSNPN, CDR2 SVGIG (reference sequence). The CDR3 has 15 amino acids. V dropped 1 base and J dropped 0 bases, with 10 bases sitting between them. CDR3 in amino acids: CAWSEDSSSGNTIYF. The sequenced part of the CDR3 DNA is TGTGCCTGGAGTGAAGACAGCTCCTCTGGAAACACC.